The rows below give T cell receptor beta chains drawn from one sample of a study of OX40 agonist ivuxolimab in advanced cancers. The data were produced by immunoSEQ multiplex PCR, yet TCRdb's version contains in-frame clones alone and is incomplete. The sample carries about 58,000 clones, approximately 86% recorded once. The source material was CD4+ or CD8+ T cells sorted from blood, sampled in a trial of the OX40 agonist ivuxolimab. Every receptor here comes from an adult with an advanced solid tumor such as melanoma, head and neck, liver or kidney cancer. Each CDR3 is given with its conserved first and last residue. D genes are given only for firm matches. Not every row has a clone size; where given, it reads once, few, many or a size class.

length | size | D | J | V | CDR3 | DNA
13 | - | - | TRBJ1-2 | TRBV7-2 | CASSPLVVYGYTF | TGTGCCAGCAGCCCTCTTGTGGTCTATGGCTACACCTTC
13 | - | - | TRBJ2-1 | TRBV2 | CASSVTRGNEQFF | TGTGCCAGCAGTGTCACCAGGGGAAATGAGCAGTTCTTC
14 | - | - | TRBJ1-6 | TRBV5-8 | CASSLDSHNSPLHF | TGTGCCAGCAGCTTAGACAGCCACAATTCACCCCTCCACTTT
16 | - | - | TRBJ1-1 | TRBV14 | CASSSRRVNSNTEAFF | TGTGCCAGCAGTTCTCGCCGGGTAAATTCGAACACTGAAGCTTTCTTT
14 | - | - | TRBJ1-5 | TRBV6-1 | CASSAFFSNQPQHF | TGTGCCAGCAGTGCTTTCTTCAGCAATCAGCCCCAGCATTTT
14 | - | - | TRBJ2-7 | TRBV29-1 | CSVSPGRTSYEQYF | TGCAGCGTTTCCCCGGGACGGACCTCCTACGAGCAGTACTTC
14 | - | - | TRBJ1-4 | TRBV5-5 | CASSLSRVNEKLFF | TGTGCCAGCAGCTTATCTCGGGTAAATGAAAAACTGTTTTTT
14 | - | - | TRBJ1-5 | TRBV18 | CASSLRGGNQPQHF | TGTGCCAGCTCCCTTAGGGGGGGCAATCAGCCCCAGCATTTT
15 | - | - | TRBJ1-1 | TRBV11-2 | CASSYTNGGGTEAFF | TGTGCCAGCAGCTACACAAACGGAGGGGGGACTGAAGCTTTCTTT
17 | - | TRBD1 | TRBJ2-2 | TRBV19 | CASSDGTGGPNTGELFF | TGTGCCAGTAGTGATGGGACAGGGGGCCCGAACACCGGGGAGCTGTTTTTT
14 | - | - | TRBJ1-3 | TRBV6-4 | CASRSDRAGGTIYF | TGTGCCAGCAGGTCCGACCGCGCGGGGGGCACCATATATTTT
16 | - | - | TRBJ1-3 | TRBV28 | CASSLYGTGLGNTIYF | TGTGCCAGCAGTTTGTATGGAACAGGTCTCGGAAACACCATATATTTT
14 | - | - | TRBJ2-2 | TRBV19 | CASSEWGNTGELFF | TGTGCCAGTTCGGAGTGGGGGAACACCGGGGAGCTGTTTTTT
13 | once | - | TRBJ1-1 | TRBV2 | CASNPNGLGEAFF | TGTGCCAGCAATCCGAACGGGCTAGGGGAAGCTTTCTTT
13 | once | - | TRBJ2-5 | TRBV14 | CASSQHQAETQYF | TGTGCCAGCAGCCAACACCAGGCGGAGACCCAGTACTTC
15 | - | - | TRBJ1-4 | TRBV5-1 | CASSLGDRFSEKLFF | TGCGCCAGCAGCTTGGGGGACCGATTTTCGGAAAAACTGTTTTTT
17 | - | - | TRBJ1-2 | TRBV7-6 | CASSLAPTDAANYGYTF | TGTGCCAGCAGCTTAGCCCCGACAGACGCAGCTAACTATGGCTACACCTTC
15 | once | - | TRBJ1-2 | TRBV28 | CASSSNPSLGYGYTF | TGTGCCAGCAGTTCCAACCCCTCTCTGGGGTATGGCTACACCTTC
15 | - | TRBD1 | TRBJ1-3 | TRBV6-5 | CASSFRGQIGNTIYF | TGTGCCAGCAGCTTCAGGGGGCAGATTGGAAACACCATATATTTT
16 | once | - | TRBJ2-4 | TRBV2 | CASSESEGVSKNIQYF | TGTGCCAGCAGTGAGTCGGAGGGCGTTTCTAAAAACATTCAGTACTTC
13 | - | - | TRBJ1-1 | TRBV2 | CASSYDMNTEAFF | TGTGCCAGCAGTTATGATATGAACACTGAAGCTTTCTTT
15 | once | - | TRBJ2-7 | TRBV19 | CASIRGTTGPYEQYF | TGTGCCAGTATCAGGGGAACTACAGGGCCCTACGAGCAGTACTTC
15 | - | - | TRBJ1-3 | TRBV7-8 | CASSLGRTAGNTIYF | TGTGCCAGCAGCTTAGGGAGGACAGCTGGAAACACCATATATTTT
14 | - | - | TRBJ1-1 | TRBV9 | CASSVDPGGTEAFF | TGTGCCAGCAGCGTAGATCCGGGCGGAACTGAAGCTTTCTTT
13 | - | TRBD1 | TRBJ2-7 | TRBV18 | CASSPDRDYEQYF | TGTGCCAGCTCACCTGACAGGGACTACGAGCAGTACTTC
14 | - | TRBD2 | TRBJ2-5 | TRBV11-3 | CASSLRGGDGTQYF | TGTGCCAGCAGCTTACGCGGGGGGGACGGGACCCAGTACTTC
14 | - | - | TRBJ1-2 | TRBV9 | CASSAGDIWDGYTF | TGTGCCAGCAGCGCAGGGGACATATGGGACGGCTACACCTTC
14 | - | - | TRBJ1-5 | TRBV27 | CASSLWGSNQPQHF | TGTGCCAGCAGTTTGTGGGGGAGCAATCAGCCCCAGCATTTT
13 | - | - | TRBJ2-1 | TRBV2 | CASSVAGLFEQFF | TGTGCCAGCAGTGTAGCCGGGTTGTTTGAGCAGTTCTTC
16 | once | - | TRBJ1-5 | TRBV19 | CASSIRFRESNQPQHF | TGTGCCAGTAGTATTCGGTTCAGGGAGAGCAATCAGCCCCAGCATTTT
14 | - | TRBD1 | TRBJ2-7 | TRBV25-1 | CASRRQGASYEQYF | TGTGCCAGCAGACGACAGGGCGCTTCCTACGAGCAGTACTTC
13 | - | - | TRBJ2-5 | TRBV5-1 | CASSLPVEETQYF | TGCGCCAGCAGCTTGCCCGTAGAAGAGACCCAGTACTTC
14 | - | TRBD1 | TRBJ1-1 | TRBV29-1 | CSVEDRGRNTEAFF | TGCAGCGTGGAAGACAGGGGGCGAAACACTGAAGCTTTCTTT
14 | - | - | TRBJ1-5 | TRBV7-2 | CASSLQGSNQPQHF | TGTGCCAGCAGCTTGCAGGGGTCCAATCAGCCCCAGCATTTT
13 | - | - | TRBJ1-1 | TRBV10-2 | CASSGRGSTEAFF | TGCGCCAGCAGTGGTCGGGGCTCCACTGAAGCTTTCTTT
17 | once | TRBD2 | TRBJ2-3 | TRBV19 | CASSRRLAGTYTDTQYF | TGTGCCAGTAGTCGACGACTAGCGGGGACCTACACAGATACGCAGTATTTT
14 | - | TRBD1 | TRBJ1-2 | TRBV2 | CASSDRTGDGGYTF | TGTGCCAGCAGTGATAGGACAGGGGACGGTGGCTACACCTTC
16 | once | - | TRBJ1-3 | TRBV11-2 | CASSLDLGASVDTIYF | TGTGCCAGCAGCTTAGATCTCGGGGCGTCGGTTGACACCATATATTTT
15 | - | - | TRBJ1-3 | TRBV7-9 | CASSLVAAAGNTIYF | TGTGCCAGCAGCTTGGTTGCGGCGGCTGGAAACACCATATATTTT
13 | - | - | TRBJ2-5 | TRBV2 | CASLGGRVETQYF | TGTGCCAGCTTAGGCGGGCGCGTAGAGACCCAGTACTTC
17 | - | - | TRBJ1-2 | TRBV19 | CASSIALLAFYNYGYTF | TGTGCCAGTAGTATAGCCCTCTTGGCCTTTTATAACTATGGCTACACCTTC
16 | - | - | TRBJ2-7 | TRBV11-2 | CASSLGGGTAAYEQYF | TGTGCCAGCAGCTTAGGGGGCGGGACAGCAGCCTACGAGCAGTACTTC
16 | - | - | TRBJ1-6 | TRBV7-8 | CASSFGPTGGGSPLHF | TGTGCCAGCAGCTTTGGCCCGACCGGCGGTGGTTCACCCCTCCACTTT
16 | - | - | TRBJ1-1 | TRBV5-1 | CASSLRYSGTNTEAFF | TGCGCCAGCAGCTTGAGGTATTCGGGTACGAACACTGAAGCTTTCTTT
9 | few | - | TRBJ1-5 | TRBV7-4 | CASSSPQHF | TGTGCCAGCAGCTCTCCCCAGCATTTT
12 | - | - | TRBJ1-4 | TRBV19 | CASSPGFEKLFF | TGTGCCAGTAGCCCAGGATTTGAAAAACTGTTTTTT
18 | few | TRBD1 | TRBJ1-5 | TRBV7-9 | CASSLEGATAGGNQPQHF | TGTGCCAGCAGCTTAGAGGGGGCAACTGCCGGGGGCAATCAGCCCCAGCATTTT
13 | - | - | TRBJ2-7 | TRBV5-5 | CASSARTRDEQYF | TGTGCCAGCAGCGCTCGGACTCGTGACGAGCAGTACTTC
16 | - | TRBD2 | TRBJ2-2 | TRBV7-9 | CASSLGTSGDTGELFF | TGTGCCAGCAGCCTAGGGACTAGCGGGGACACCGGGGAGCTGTTTTTT
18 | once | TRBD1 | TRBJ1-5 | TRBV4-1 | CASSQVGQGDVSNQPQHF | TGCGCCAGCAGCCAAGTGGGTCAGGGGGACGTCAGCAATCAGCCCCAGCATTTT
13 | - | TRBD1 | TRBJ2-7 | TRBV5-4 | CASSLDRAYEQYF | TGTGCCAGCAGCCTGGACAGGGCCTACGAGCAGTACTTC
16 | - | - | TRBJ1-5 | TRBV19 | CASSIGGRRSNQPQHF | TGTGCCAGTAGTATAGGGGGCAGGCGCTCAAATCAGCCCCAGCATTTT
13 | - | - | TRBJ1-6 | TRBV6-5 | CASSLYGNSPLHF | TGTGCCAGCAGTCTTTACGGGAATTCACCCCTCCACTTT